This TCR beta chain was recorded in a study of blood T cells in healthy people across ages. Together with a sample-barcoded 5' primer, a J-beta primer mix was included in a second PCR lasting roughly 6 to 12 cycles. TCRdb itself ran the 5' RACE reads through MiXCR, one entry per CDR3 protein. The sample has 1,100,000 or so distinct CDR3 sequences, more than 35% seen once. The sample holds one count of this clonotype. This CDR3 comprises 14 residues. V lost 0 bases and J 3 bases, leaving 8 bases between the germline ends. In germline, CDR1 is LGHDT, CDR2 YNNKEL (reference sequence). The receptor was isolated from a woman aged 60-70 years in good health. The sequencing sample was made of blood. The J gene is TRBJ2-5, the V gene TRBV3-1; D is possibly TRBD1 (5 bases). CDR3: CASSQEADKETQYF. The CDR3 DNA reads TGTGCCAGCAGCCAAGAGGCGGACAAAGAGACCCAGTACTTC.